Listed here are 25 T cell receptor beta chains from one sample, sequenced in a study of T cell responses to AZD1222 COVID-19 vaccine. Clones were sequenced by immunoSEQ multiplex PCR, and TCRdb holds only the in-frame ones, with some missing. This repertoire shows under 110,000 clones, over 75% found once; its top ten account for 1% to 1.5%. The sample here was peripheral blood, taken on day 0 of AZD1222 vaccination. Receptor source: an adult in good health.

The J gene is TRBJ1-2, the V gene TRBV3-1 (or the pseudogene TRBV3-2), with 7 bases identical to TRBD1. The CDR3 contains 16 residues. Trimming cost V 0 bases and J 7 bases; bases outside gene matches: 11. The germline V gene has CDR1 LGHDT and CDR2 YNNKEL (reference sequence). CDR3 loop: CASSQELGRGQGGYTF. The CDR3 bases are TGTGCCAGCAGCCAAGAACTGGGAAGGGGGCAGGGTGGCTACACCTTC.

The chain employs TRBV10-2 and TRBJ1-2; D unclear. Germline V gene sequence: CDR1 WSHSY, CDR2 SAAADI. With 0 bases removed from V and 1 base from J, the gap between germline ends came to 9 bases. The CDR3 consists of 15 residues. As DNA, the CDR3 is TGCGCCAGCAGTGAGTCTCACAGTCTTAACTATGGCTACACCTTC. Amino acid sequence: CASSESHSLNYGYTF.

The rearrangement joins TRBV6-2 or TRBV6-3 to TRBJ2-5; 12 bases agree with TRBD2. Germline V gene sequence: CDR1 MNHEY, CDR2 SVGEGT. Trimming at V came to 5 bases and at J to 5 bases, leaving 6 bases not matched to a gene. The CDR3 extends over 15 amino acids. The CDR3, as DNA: TGTGCCAGCAGTGATCTAGCGGGGGGGCGGGAGACCCAGTACTTC. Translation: CASSDLAGGRETQYF.

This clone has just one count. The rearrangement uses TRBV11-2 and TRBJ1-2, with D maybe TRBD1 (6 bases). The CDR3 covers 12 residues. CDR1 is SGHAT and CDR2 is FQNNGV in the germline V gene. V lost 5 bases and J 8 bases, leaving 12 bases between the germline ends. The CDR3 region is CASSLGGRGYTF. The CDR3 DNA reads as TGTGCCAGCAGCCTCGGGGGGCGCGGCTACACCTTC.

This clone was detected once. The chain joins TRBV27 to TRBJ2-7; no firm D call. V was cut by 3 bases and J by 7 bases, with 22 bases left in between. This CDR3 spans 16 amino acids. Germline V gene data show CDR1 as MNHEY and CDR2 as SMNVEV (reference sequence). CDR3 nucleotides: TGTGCCAGCAGTTTCAAAACTCACCAGCGTGAAAGAGAGCAGTACTTC. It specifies CASSFKTHQREREQYF.

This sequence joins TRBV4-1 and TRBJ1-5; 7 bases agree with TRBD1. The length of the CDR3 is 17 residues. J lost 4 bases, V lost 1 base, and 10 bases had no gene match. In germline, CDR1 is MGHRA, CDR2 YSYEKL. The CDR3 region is CASSQGDGQVRNQPQHF. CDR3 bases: TGCGCCAGCAGCCAAGGGGACGGACAGGTACGGAATCAGCCCCAGCATTTT.

The CDR3 protein is CASSPDSLESNQPQHF. The CDR3 DNA reads as TGCGCCAGCAGCCCTGACTCTTTGGAGAGCAATCAGCCCCAGCATTTT. The rearrangement uses TRBV5-1 and TRBJ1-5; no reliable D call. The V gene lost 4 bases and the J gene lost 1 base, with 15 bases spanning the gap. The CDR3 has 16 amino acids. Germline-derived CDR1 and CDR2 are SGHRS and YFSETQ.

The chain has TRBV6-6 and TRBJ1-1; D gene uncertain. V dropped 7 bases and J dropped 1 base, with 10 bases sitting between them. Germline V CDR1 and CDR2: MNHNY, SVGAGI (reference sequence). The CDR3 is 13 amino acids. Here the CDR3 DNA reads TGTGCCAGCACCACAGATAAGAACACTGAAGCTTTCTTT. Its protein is CASTTDKNTEAFF.

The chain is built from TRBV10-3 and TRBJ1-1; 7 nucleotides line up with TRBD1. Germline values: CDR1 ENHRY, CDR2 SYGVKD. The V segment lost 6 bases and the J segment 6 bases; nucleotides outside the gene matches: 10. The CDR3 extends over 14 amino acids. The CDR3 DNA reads TGTGCCATCAGCCCTGACAGGGTAGGTCCTGAAGCTTTCTTT. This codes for CAISPDRVGPEAFF.

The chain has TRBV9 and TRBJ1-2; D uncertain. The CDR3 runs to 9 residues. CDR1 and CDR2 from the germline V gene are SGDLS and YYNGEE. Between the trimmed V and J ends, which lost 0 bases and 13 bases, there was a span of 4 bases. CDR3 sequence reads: CASSVEGTF. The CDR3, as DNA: TGTGCCAGCAGCGTAGAGGGCACCTTC.

For the CDR3, the DNA is TGTGCCAGCACCCCGGGACAGGGATATCAAGAGACCCAGTACTTC. It yields the protein CASTPGQGYQETQYF. The V and J genes are TRBV7-9 and TRBJ2-5; TRBD1 matches at 9 bases. After removal of 7 bases from V and 2 bases from J, the junction contained 8 bases not matched to a gene. Germline values: CDR1 SEHNR, CDR2 FQNEAQ (reference sequence). CDR3 length: 15 amino acids.

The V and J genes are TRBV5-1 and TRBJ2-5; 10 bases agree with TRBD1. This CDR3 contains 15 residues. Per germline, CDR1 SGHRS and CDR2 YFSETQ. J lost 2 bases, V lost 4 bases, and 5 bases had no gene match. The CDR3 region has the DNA TGCGCCAGCAGCCCTGGGGACAGGGGTCAAGAGACCCAGTACTTC. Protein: CASSPGDRGQETQYF.

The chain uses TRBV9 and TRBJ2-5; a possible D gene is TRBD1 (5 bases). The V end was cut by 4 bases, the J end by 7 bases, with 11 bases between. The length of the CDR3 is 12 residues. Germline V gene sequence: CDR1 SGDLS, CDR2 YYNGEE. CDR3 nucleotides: TGTGCCAGCAGCCAGGACAAGGGGACCCAGTACTTC. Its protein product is CASSQDKGTQYF. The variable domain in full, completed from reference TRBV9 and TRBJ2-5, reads DSGVTQTPKHLITATGQRVTLRCSPRSGDLSVYWYQQSLDQGLQFLIQYYNGEERAKGNILERFSAQQFPDLHSELNLSSLELGDSALYFCASSQDKGTQYFGPGTRLLVL.

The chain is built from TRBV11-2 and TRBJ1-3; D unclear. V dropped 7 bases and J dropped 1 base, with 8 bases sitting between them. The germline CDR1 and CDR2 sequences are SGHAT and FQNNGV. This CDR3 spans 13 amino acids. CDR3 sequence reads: CASIPNSGNTIYF. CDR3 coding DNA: TGTGCCAGCATCCCCAATTCTGGAAACACCATATATTTT. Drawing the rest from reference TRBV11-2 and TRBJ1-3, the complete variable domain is EAGVAQSPRYKIIEKRQSVAFWCNPISGHATLYWYQQILGQGPKLLIQFQNNGVVDDSQLPKDRFSAERLKGVDSTLKIQPAKLEDSAVYLCASIPNSGNTIYFGEGSWLTVV.

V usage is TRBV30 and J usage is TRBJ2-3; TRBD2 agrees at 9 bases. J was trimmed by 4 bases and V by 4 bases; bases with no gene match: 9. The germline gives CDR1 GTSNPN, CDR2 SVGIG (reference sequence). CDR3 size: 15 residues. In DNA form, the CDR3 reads TGTGCCTGGACTGCGGGGGGGAATAGCGCAGATACGCAGTATTTT. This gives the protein CAWTAGGNSADTQYF.

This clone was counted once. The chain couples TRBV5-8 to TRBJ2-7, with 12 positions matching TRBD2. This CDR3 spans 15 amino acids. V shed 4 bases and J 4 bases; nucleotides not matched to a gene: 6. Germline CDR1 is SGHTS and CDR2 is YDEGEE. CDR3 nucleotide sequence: TGTGCCAGCAGCGGGAGGACTAGCGGGGTATACGAGCAGTACTTC. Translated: CASSGRTSGVYEQYF.

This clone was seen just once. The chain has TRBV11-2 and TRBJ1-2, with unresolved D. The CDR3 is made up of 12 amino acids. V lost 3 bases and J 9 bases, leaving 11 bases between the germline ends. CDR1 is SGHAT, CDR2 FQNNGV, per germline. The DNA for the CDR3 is TGTGCCAGCAGCTTTGGGGATGTTCGCTACACCTTC. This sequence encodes CASSFGDVRYTF. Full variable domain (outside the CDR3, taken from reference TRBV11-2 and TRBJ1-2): EAGVAQSPRYKIIEKRQSVAFWCNPISGHATLYWYQQILGQGPKLLIQFQNNGVVDDSQLPKDRFSAERLKGVDSTLKIQPAKLEDSAVYLCASSFGDVRYTFGSGTRLTVV.

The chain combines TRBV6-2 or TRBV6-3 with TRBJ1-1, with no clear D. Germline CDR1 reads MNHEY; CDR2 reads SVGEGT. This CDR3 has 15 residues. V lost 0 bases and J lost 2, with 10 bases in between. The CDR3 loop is CASSYSRHLNTEAFF. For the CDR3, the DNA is TGTGCCAGCAGTTACTCGAGACACCTCAACACTGAAGCTTTCTTT.

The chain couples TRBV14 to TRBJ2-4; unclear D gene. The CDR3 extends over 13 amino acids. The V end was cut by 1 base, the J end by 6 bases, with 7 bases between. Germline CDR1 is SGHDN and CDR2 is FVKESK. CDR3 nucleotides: TGTGCCAGCAGCCAAGGACGAGCAAACATTCAGTACTTC. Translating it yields CASSQGRANIQYF.

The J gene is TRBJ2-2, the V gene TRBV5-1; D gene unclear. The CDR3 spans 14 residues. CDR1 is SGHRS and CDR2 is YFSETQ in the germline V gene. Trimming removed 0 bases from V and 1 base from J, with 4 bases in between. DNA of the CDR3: TGCGCCAGCAGCTTGGTCCGGAACACCGGGGAGCTGTTTTTT. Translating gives CASSLVRNTGELFF.

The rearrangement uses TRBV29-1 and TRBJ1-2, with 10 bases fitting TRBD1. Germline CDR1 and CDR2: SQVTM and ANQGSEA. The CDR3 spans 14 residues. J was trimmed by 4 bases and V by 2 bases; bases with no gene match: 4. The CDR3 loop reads CSVERDRGTYGYTF. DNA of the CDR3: TGCAGCGTTGAAAGGGACAGGGGTACCTATGGCTACACCTTC.

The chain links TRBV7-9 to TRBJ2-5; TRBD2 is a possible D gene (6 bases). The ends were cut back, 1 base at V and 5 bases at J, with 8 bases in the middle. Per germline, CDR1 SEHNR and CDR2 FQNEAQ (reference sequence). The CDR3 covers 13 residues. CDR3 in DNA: TGTGCCAGCAGCTTAGTTGGGGGGGAGACCCAGTACTTC. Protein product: CASSLVGGETQYF.

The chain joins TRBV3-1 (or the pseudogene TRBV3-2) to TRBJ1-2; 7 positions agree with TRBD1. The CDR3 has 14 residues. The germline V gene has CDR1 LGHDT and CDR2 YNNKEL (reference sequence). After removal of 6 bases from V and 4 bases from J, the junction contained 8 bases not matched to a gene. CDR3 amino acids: CASRMEGAGYGYTF. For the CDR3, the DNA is TGTGCCAGCAGGATGGAGGGGGCTGGCTATGGCTACACCTTC.

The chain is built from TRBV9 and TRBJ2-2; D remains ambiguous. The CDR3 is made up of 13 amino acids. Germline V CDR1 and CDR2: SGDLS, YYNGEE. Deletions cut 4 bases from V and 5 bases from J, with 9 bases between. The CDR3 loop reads CASSTLLTGELFF. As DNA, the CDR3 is TGTGCCAGCAGCACTCTCTTGACCGGGGAGCTGTTTTTT.

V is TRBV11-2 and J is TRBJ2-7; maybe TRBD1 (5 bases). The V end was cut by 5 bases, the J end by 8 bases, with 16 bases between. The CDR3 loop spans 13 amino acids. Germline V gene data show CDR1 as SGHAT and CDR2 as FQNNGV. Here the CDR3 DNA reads TGTGCCAGCAGCCCCCGACAGCAGTCTCAGCAGTACTTC. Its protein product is CASSPRQQSQQYF.